A selection of T cell receptor beta chains follows, all from one sample in a study of patients and donors after allogeneic stem cell transplantation. Each CDR3 protein is one row after TCRdb ran MiXCR on the RT-PCR reads. This table holds about a million distinct CDR3 sequences, about a sixth found once. The sample was blood, either unsorted or a sorted T cell fraction (not recorded which). These receptor sequences come from a human donor who was either an allogeneic HSCT recipient or a stem cell or donor lymphocyte infusion donor (not recorded which). It is not recorded whose cells these are; they may come from a transplant donor. The CDR3 runs from the conserved cysteine through the conserved F or W. The D gene is left open where the match is weak. Expanded clones get a size class; other rows say once, few or many, or leave the size out.

J gene,clone size,V gene,D gene,CDR3 DNA,CDR3 protein
TRBJ2-1,few,TRBV7-3,TRBD2,TGTGCCAGCAGCTTTGATAGCGGGAGCTCAGGGGTTACGCAGTTCTTC,CASSFDSGSSGVTQFF
TRBJ2-1,.,TRBV7-9,.,TGTGCCAGCAGCTTATTCCAGGGGCTCCCCTACAATGAGCAGTTCTTC,CASSLFQGLPYNEQFF
TRBJ1-1,few,TRBV20-1,.,TGCAGCGCGGTAAGGGTAAACACTGAAGCTTTCTTT,CSAVRVNTEAFF
TRBJ1-6,few,TRBV6-1,.,TGTGCCAGCAGCAACAGGGAAGGGTATTCACCCCTCCACTTT,CASSNREGYSPLHF
TRBJ1-1,.,TRBV29-1,.,TGCAGCGTTGAAGCCAGTAGGGTTGGCGCCACTGAAGCTTTCTTT,CSVEASRVGATEAFF
TRBJ2-7,few,TRBV20-1,.,TGCAGTGCTAGAGATGAGAGTTTTTACGAGCAGTACTTC,CSARDESFYEQYF
TRBJ2-3,.,TRBV7-7,.,TGTGCTAGCAGTTTGGGGCCGGTCCAGGGGGATACGCAGTATTTT,CASSLGPVQGDTQYF
TRBJ2-5,few,TRBV11-2,.,TGTGCCAGCAGCTTAGGGGATTTAGAGAAAGAGACCCAGTACTTC,CASSLGDLEKETQYF
TRBJ2-7,few,TRBV27,.,TGTGCCAGCGCCCTCGGGAGCAGCTCCTACGAGCAGTACTTC,CASALGSSSYEQYF
TRBJ2-3,.,TRBV27,.,TGTGCCAGCAGTTCCGGACAACCCACAGATACGCAGTATTTT,CASSSGQPTDTQYF
TRBJ2-5,few,TRBV12-3/TRBV12-4,TRBD2,TGTGCCAGCAGTTTAGGTGGCGGGAGGGGAGGTGAGACCCAGTACTTC,CASSLGGGRGGETQYF
TRBJ2-7,many,TRBV12-3/TRBV12-4,.,TGTGCCAGCATTATCGACTCGCTCTCCTACGAGCAGTACTTC,CASIIDSLSYEQYF
TRBJ1-2,few,TRBV7-2,.,TGTGCCAGCATCCCTCCGGGAGGCTACACCTTC,CASIPPGGYTF
TRBJ2-7,once,TRBV15,.,TGTGCCACCAGCAGAGATTCACAGGCCCCCTACGAGCAGTACTTC,CATSRDSQAPYEQYF
TRBJ1-6,.,TRBV2,.,TGTGCCAGCAGACAGGGACCCCTCCACTTT,CASRQGPLHF
TRBJ1-3,.,TRBV18,TRBD1,TGTGCCAGCTCGAGGGGACAGTCTGGAAACACCATATATTTT,CASSRGQSGNTIYF
TRBJ2-5,few,TRBV12-3/TRBV12-4,.,TGTGCCAGCAGTTTTACGACTGCCGGAAAAGAGACCCAGTACTTC,CASSFTTAGKETQYF
TRBJ1-5,many,TRBV20-1,.,TGCAGTGCTAGAGAGCCCTGGGAGGCAAATCAGCCCCAGCATTTT,CSAREPWEANQPQHF
TRBJ2-7,few,TRBV12-3/TRBV12-4,.,TGTGCCAGCACCGCGACCGGAGGGGAGCAGTACTTC,CASTATGGEQYF
TRBJ2-1,many,TRBV12-3/TRBV12-4,TRBD2,TGTGCCAGCTCATTGGGGGGGGAGAGTGAGCAGTTCTTC,CASSLGGESEQFF
TRBJ2-5,once,TRBV4-2,.,TGTGCCAGCAGCCAAGGAGGCAAGCGTTCTCCCGAGACCCAGTACTTC,CASSQGGKRSPETQYF
TRBJ1-2,few,TRBV6-5,.,TGTGCCAGCAGTTTTCGGCAGGCCACCAACTATGGCTACACCTTC,CASSFRQATNYGYTF
TRBJ2-7,few,TRBV20-1,.,TGCAGTGCCCCAGTCGGGCACGAGCAGTACTTC,CSAPVGHEQYF
TRBJ1-4,.,TRBV12-3/TRBV12-4,.,TGTGCCAGCAAGTCTACAACTAATGAAAAACTGTTTTTT,CASKSTTNEKLFF
TRBJ2-3,.,TRBV27,.,TGTGCCAGCAGCTCTTCTAGGCAGGAGACAGATACGCAGTATTTT,CASSSSRQETDTQYF
TRBJ1-2,many,TRBV12-3/TRBV12-4,TRBD1,TGTGCCAGCAGCTTGGGACAGGGAAGGGGTGGCTACACCTTC,CASSLGQGRGGYTF
TRBJ2-3,.,TRBV4-1,TRBD2,TGCGCCAGCAGCCAATTACTAGCGGAAGTACGGAATACGCAGTATTTT,CASSQLLAEVRNTQYF
TRBJ2-3,.,TRBV11-3,TRBD2,TGTGCCAGCAGCCCCCAGACTAGCGGGCCTTACACAGATACGCAGTATTTT,CASSPQTSGPYTDTQYF
TRBJ2-1,few,TRBV27,TRBD2,TGTGCCAGCAGTGCCACCTTAGCGGGGGTCTACAATGAGCAGTTCTTC,CASSATLAGVYNEQFF
TRBJ1-2,.,TRBV9,TRBD1,TGTGCCAGCAGCCCCCACCGGGACAGCCCCGTTGGCTACACCTTC,CASSPHRDSPVGYTF
TRBJ1-3,many,TRBV5-1,.,TGCGCCAGCGGCTCGGACGGAGGAAACACCATATATTTT,CASGSDGGNTIYF
TRBJ1-2,few,TRBV7-9,.,TGTGCCAGCAGCTTGGGACCACAGGGAGACTATGGCTACACCTTC,CASSLGPQGDYGYTF
TRBJ2-3,.,TRBV4-2,.,TGTGCCAGCAGCCAAGGGAGAGCTCAGGGTAGAGGCCAGAGTACGCAGTATTTT,CASSQGRAQGRGQSTQYF
TRBJ1-2,few,TRBV9,TRBD1,TGTGCCAGCAGCTTAGGACAGGGTCCAGGCTACACCTTC,CASSLGQGPGYTF
TRBJ1-1,few,TRBV7-2,.,TGTGCCAGCAGCTTAGGGCAGCTAGCGACTGAAGCTTTCTTT,CASSLGQLATEAFF
TRBJ2-7,few,TRBV12-3/TRBV12-4,.,TGTGCCAGCAGTTTTACGGGTATTGGCTCTCGCGAGCAGTACTTC,CASSFTGIGSREQYF
TRBJ1-1,.,TRBV15,.,TGTGCCACCAGCAGAGTGTCAGGGATCGGCACTGAAGCTTTCTTT,CATSRVSGIGTEAFF
TRBJ2-2,.,TRBV4-3,.,TGCGCCAGCCCCACGAGGATTGGAGGGGGGGGCGTAGCCGGGGAGCTGTTTTTT,CASPTRIGGGGVAGELFF
TRBJ2-1,few,TRBV29-1,.,TGCAGCGCCCTTGGTCAGACCTACAATGAGCAGTTCTTC,CSALGQTYNEQFF
TRBJ2-1,few,TRBV9,.,TGTGCCAGCAGCGCCCCCGGAGTGGGCGATGAGCAGTTCTTC,CASSAPGVGDEQFF
TRBJ2-5,few,TRBV6-2/TRBV6-3,TRBD2,TGTGCCAGCAGTTATGGCCTAGCGGGGGGGCCGCGGGAGACCCAGTACTTC,CASSYGLAGGPRETQYF
TRBJ2-5,.,TRBV5-4,.,TGTGCCAGCAGCTACGGACGTCGCCAAGAGACCCAGTACTTC,CASSYGRRQETQYF
TRBJ1-1,few,TRBV6-1,TRBD1,TGTGCCAGCAGCCAGAGACAGGGTGGGAACACTGAAGCTTTCTTT,CASSQRQGGNTEAFF
TRBJ2-1,.,TRBV12-3/TRBV12-4,.,TGTGCCAGCGGCCCGGGACAGGGGGGATCTAGCGGGAGCCAGCAGTTCTTC,CASGPGQGGSSGSQQFF
TRBJ2-7,.,TRBV6-2/TRBV6-3,TRBD1,TGTACCACCGGACAGGCCCGCTACGAGCAGTACTTC,CTTGQARYEQYF
TRBJ2-1,.,TRBV7-9,.,TGTGCCTGCGGCCCAGCGCGCTCCTACAATGAGCAGTTCTTC,CACGPARSYNEQFF
TRBJ2-5,few,TRBV7-9,.,TGTGCCAGCAGCTCTAGGGACGCCGCCGGCGAGACCCAGTACTTC,CASSSRDAAGETQYF
TRBJ2-5,.,TRBV27,.,TGTGCCAGCAGTTTATCTGGGGCTAAACAAGAGACCCAGTACTTC,CASSLSGAKQETQYF
TRBJ2-7,.,TRBV25-1,TRBD1,TGTGCCAGCAGTGAATATAATTCCAGGGGGCGGTACGAGCAGTACTTC,CASSEYNSRGRYEQYF
TRBJ1-2,few,TRBV5-6,.,TGTGCCAGCAGCTTGGGAAGGGTCTCCCAAAATGGCTACACCTTC,CASSLGRVSQNGYTF
TRBJ2-4,.,TRBV6-1,.,TGTGCCAGCAATACCCGAGGGGGGCCTAAAAACATTCAGTACTTC,CASNTRGGPKNIQYF
TRBJ2-1,many,TRBV7-2,.,TGTGCCAGCAGCTTTGGCAGAACCATGGAGCAGTTCTTC,CASSFGRTMEQFF
TRBJ1-6,.,TRBV20-1,TRBD1,TGCAGTGCTAGGGTAACAGGGGGCCTAAATTCACCCCTCCACTTT,CSARVTGGLNSPLHF
TRBJ2-3,.,TRBV11-2,.,TGTGCCAGCGAATGGGGACTTCCAAGGGAGACAAGCACAGATACGCAGTATTTT,CASEWGLPRETSTDTQYF
TRBJ2-7,few,TRBV15,.,TGTGCCACCAGCAGAGTGGGGGGCGCCTCCTACGAGCAGTACTTC,CATSRVGGASYEQYF